The rows below give T cell receptor beta chains drawn from one sample of a study of blood T cells in healthy people across ages. TCRdb re-called the 5' RACE reads with MiXCR, one entry per CDR3 protein. The sample carries about 720,000 distinct CDR3 sequences, 20% to 25% recorded once. These data also featured in a second study, about T cells of mothers and their children.

Sequenced material: blood. These receptors all stem from a boy between 10 and 17 years old in good health. CDR3s include the opening cysteine and the closing phenylalanine or tryptophan. Each record gives: clone size, J gene, V gene, D gene, CDR3 protein, CDR3 DNA. A D gene is named only where the DNA matches it firmly. Where a row states a size, it is once, few, many or the class of an expanded clone; other rows omit it.

clone_size: NA; j_call: TRBJ2-7; v_call: TRBV28; d_call: NA; cdr3_aa: CASSLGGFVSYEQYF; cdr3_nt: TGTGCCAGCAGTTTAGGGGGATTTGTCTCCTACGAGCAGTACTTC
clone_size: few; j_call: TRBJ2-3; v_call: TRBV6-5; d_call: NA; cdr3_aa: CASNKMGNTDTQYF; cdr3_nt: TGTGCCAGCAATAAAATGGGGAACACAGATACGCAGTATTTT
clone_size: NA; j_call: TRBJ1-2; v_call: TRBV5-1; d_call: NA; cdr3_aa: CASSPDPNYGYTF; cdr3_nt: TGCGCCAGCAGCCCAGACCCGAACTATGGCTACACCTTC
clone_size: NA; j_call: TRBJ2-3; v_call: TRBV5-6; d_call: TRBD2; cdr3_aa: CASRILAGRDTQYF; cdr3_nt: TGTGCCAGCAGGATATTAGCGGGGAGGGATACGCAGTATTTT
clone_size: few; j_call: TRBJ2-3; v_call: TRBV6-5; d_call: TRBD2; cdr3_aa: CASTSVIAGGTDTQYF; cdr3_nt: TGTGCCAGCACCTCAGTTATAGCGGGGGGGACAGATACGCAGTATTTT
clone_size: few; j_call: TRBJ2-7; v_call: TRBV27; d_call: TRBD2; cdr3_aa: CASSLGTSGRDYEQYF; cdr3_nt: TGTGCCAGCAGTTTAGGGACTAGCGGGAGGGACTACGAGCAGTACTTC
clone_size: few; j_call: TRBJ2-7; v_call: TRBV9; d_call: NA; cdr3_aa: CASSVDGGAYEQYF; cdr3_nt: TGTGCCAGCAGCGTAGATGGGGGTGCGTACGAGCAGTACTTC
clone_size: NA; j_call: TRBJ1-2; v_call: TRBV30; d_call: NA; cdr3_aa: CACTQNPGNYGYTF; cdr3_nt: TGTGCCTGTACTCAAAACCCCGGAAACTATGGCTACACCTTC
clone_size: few; j_call: TRBJ2-2; v_call: TRBV4-1; d_call: TRBD1; cdr3_aa: CASGRGTEDTGELFF; cdr3_nt: TGCGCCAGCGGTCGAGGGACAGAGGACACCGGGGAGCTGTTTTTT
clone_size: NA; j_call: TRBJ2-3; v_call: TRBV9; d_call: TRBD2; cdr3_aa: CASSVASGGALGTDTQYF; cdr3_nt: TGTGCCAGCAGCGTAGCCAGCGGGGGGGCCTTGGGCACAGATACGCAGTATTTC
clone_size: NA; j_call: TRBJ2-7; v_call: TRBV29-1; d_call: NA; cdr3_aa: CGAQGSYEQYF; cdr3_nt: TGCGGCGCACAGGGATCCTACGAGCAGTACTTC
clone_size: NA; j_call: TRBJ2-2; v_call: TRBV4-3; d_call: NA; cdr3_aa: CASSQGTDRDGKSTGELFF; cdr3_nt: TGCGCCAGCAGCCAAGGTACGGACCGGGACGGGAAGAGCACCGGGGAGCTGTTTTTT
clone_size: few; j_call: TRBJ2-5; v_call: TRBV29-1; d_call: NA; cdr3_aa: CSVVQGQKTQYF; cdr3_nt: TGCAGCGTTGTCCAGGGGCAGAAGACCCAGTACTTC
clone_size: once; j_call: TRBJ2-1; v_call: TRBV2; d_call: NA; cdr3_aa: CASSSGFYNEQCF; cdr3_nt: TGTGCCAGCAGTAGCGGGTTCTACAATGAGCAGTGCTTC
clone_size: NA; j_call: TRBJ1-6; v_call: TRBV12-3/TRBV12-4; d_call: TRBD1; cdr3_aa: CASSLSRGLSPLHF; cdr3_nt: TGTGCCAGCAGTTTGTCCAGGGGGCTTTCACCCCTCCACTTT
clone_size: many; j_call: TRBJ2-7; v_call: TRBV14; d_call: NA; cdr3_aa: CASSRLDVSLYEQYF; cdr3_nt: TGTGCCAGCAGCCGCCTCGACGTGAGCCTCTACGAGCAGTACTTC
clone_size: few; j_call: TRBJ2-5; v_call: TRBV20-1; d_call: TRBD1; cdr3_aa: CSGGQGALLETQYF; cdr3_nt: TGCAGTGGGGGGCAGGGGGCATTATTAGAGACCCAGTACTTC
clone_size: NA; j_call: TRBJ2-1; v_call: TRBV3-1; d_call: NA; cdr3_aa: CASSPGEGYEQFF; cdr3_nt: TGTGCCAGCAGCCCTGGAGAAGGGTACGAGCAGTTCTTC
clone_size: NA; j_call: TRBJ2-2; v_call: TRBV6-2/TRBV6-3; d_call: NA; cdr3_aa: CASTNTRSGELFF; cdr3_nt: TGTGCCAGCACCAATACAAGATCCGGGGAGCTGTTTTTT
clone_size: once; j_call: TRBJ1-5; v_call: TRBV18; d_call: NA; cdr3_aa: CASSPLAGSEPQHF; cdr3_nt: TGTGCCAGCTCACCACTTGCGGGGAGTGAGCCCCAGCATTTT
clone_size: few; j_call: TRBJ2-7; v_call: TRBV7-9; d_call: TRBD2; cdr3_aa: CASSATSSGRNYEQYF; cdr3_nt: TGTGCCAGCAGCGCAACGTCTAGCGGGAGAAACTACGAGCAGTACTTC
clone_size: NA; j_call: TRBJ1-2; v_call: TRBV7-9; d_call: NA; cdr3_aa: CASSLGTPGWSNYGYTF; cdr3_nt: TGTGCCAGCAGCCTCGGGACACCAGGATGGTCTAACTATGGCTACACCTTC
clone_size: few; j_call: TRBJ1-3; v_call: TRBV20-1; d_call: NA; cdr3_aa: CSARTQGGNTIYF; cdr3_nt: TGCAGTGCTAGAACCCAGGGGGGAAACACCATATATTTT
clone_size: few; j_call: TRBJ1-5; v_call: TRBV20-1; d_call: NA; cdr3_aa: CSADRGGNQPQHF; cdr3_nt: TGCAGTGCGGACCGGGGAGGCAATCAGCCCCAGCATTTT
clone_size: few; j_call: TRBJ2-5; v_call: TRBV6-5; d_call: TRBD1; cdr3_aa: CASSYSSGGWKTQYF; cdr3_nt: TGTGCCAGCAGTTACTCGTCAGGGGGCTGGAAGACCCAGTACTTC
clone_size: few; j_call: TRBJ1-1; v_call: TRBV20-1; d_call: NA; cdr3_aa: CSARDPGLATEAFF; cdr3_nt: TGCAGTGCTAGAGATCCGGGTCTGGCGACTGAAGCTTTCTTT
clone_size: many; j_call: TRBJ2-3; v_call: TRBV29-1; d_call: TRBD2; cdr3_aa: CSVDSGAADTQYF; cdr3_nt: TGCAGCGTTGATAGCGGGGCTGCAGATACGCAGTATTTT
clone_size: NA; j_call: TRBJ2-2; v_call: TRBV4-3; d_call: NA; cdr3_aa: CANSQDAGRTGELFF; cdr3_nt: TGCGCCAACAGCCAAGACGCGGGGAGGACCGGGGAGCTGTTTTTT
clone_size: NA; j_call: TRBJ2-3; v_call: TRBV4-1; d_call: TRBD2; cdr3_aa: CASSQGSFLAGITDTQYF; cdr3_nt: TGCGCCAGCAGCCAAGGTTCGTTCCTAGCGGGAATCACAGATACGCAGTATTTT
clone_size: NA; j_call: TRBJ1-1; v_call: TRBV28; d_call: NA; cdr3_aa: CASSLGGVVTEAFF; cdr3_nt: TGTGCCAGCAGTTTAGGGGGGGTGGTCACTGAAGCTTTCTTT
clone_size: NA; j_call: TRBJ1-3; v_call: TRBV20-1; d_call: NA; cdr3_aa: CNAAGGCCGNTIYF; cdr3_nt: TGCAATGCGGCCGGGGGCTGTTGTGGAAACACCATATATTTT
clone_size: few; j_call: TRBJ2-5; v_call: TRBV7-6; d_call: NA; cdr3_aa: CASSFPTSSYGQETQYF; cdr3_nt: TGTGCCAGCAGCTTTCCGACTTCCTCTTATGGCCAAGAGACCCAGTACTTC
clone_size: few; j_call: TRBJ2-1; v_call: TRBV6-2/TRBV6-3; d_call: TRBD2; cdr3_aa: CASRHSGSSYNEQFF; cdr3_nt: TGTGCCAGCAGACATAGCGGGAGCTCCTACAATGAGCAGTTCTTC
clone_size: NA; j_call: TRBJ2-1; v_call: TRBV29-1; d_call: NA; cdr3_aa: CSVGDPYGFSYNEQFF; cdr3_nt: TGCAGCGTTGGTGATCCTTACGGGTTCTCCTACAATGAGCAGTTCTTC
clone_size: NA; j_call: TRBJ2-7; v_call: TRBV7-8; d_call: NA; cdr3_aa: CASRLASREGGLYEQYF; cdr3_nt: TGTGCCAGCAGGTTAGCCTCCAGAGAGGGGGGGCTATACGAGCAGTACTTC
clone_size: NA; j_call: TRBJ2-7; v_call: TRBV25-1; d_call: TRBD2; cdr3_aa: CASSPPRGGSFYEQYF; cdr3_nt: TGTGCCAGCAGCCCCCCCCGGGGCGGGAGCTTCTACGAGCAGTACTTC
clone_size: NA; j_call: TRBJ1-5; v_call: TRBV12-3/TRBV12-4; d_call: NA; cdr3_aa: CASSLVVFVWGPMGQPQHF; cdr3_nt: TGTGCCAGCAGTTTAGTCGTGTTCGTATGGGGACCCATGGGTCAGCCCCAGCATTTT
clone_size: NA; j_call: TRBJ2-1; v_call: TRBV28; d_call: NA; cdr3_aa: CASSVTSSYNEQFF; cdr3_nt: TGTGCCAGCAGCGTAACGAGCTCCTACAATGAGCAGTTCTTC
clone_size: NA; j_call: TRBJ2-2; v_call: TRBV20-1; d_call: TRBD1; cdr3_aa: CSARALDRGLTGELFF; cdr3_nt: TGCAGTGCTAGGGCTTTGGACAGGGGGCTCACCGGGGAGCTGTTTTTT
clone_size: few; j_call: TRBJ2-1; v_call: TRBV14; d_call: NA; cdr3_aa: CASSNAADYLREQFF; cdr3_nt: TGTGCCAGCAGCAACGCCGCCGACTACCTTAGAGAGCAGTTCTTC
clone_size: NA; j_call: TRBJ2-3; v_call: TRBV20-1; d_call: TRBD2; cdr3_aa: CSARSIGLAGVRTDTQYF; cdr3_nt: TGCAGTGCTAGATCGATCGGGCTAGCGGGAGTGAGGACAGATACGCAGTATTTT
clone_size: NA; j_call: TRBJ2-7; v_call: TRBV28; d_call: TRBD1; cdr3_aa: CASSPVGTGAVYEQYF; cdr3_nt: TGTGCCAGCAGTCCGGTGGGGACAGGCGCCGTCTACGAGCAGTACTTC
clone_size: few; j_call: TRBJ2-1; v_call: TRBV5-1; d_call: TRBD2; cdr3_aa: CASSSGLAFGEQFF; cdr3_nt: TGCGCCAGCAGCTCGGGACTAGCGTTCGGAGAGCAGTTCTTC
clone_size: few; j_call: TRBJ2-7; v_call: TRBV29-1; d_call: TRBD2; cdr3_aa: CSVWGTSGKAYEQYF; cdr3_nt: TGCAGCGTATGGGGGACTAGCGGGAAGGCCTACGAGCAGTACTTC
clone_size: NA; j_call: TRBJ2-2; v_call: TRBV20-1; d_call: NA; cdr3_aa: CSARSGGLSTGELFF; cdr3_nt: TGCAGTGCTAGGAGTGGGGGGCTGAGCACCGGGGAGCTGTTTTTT
clone_size: NA; j_call: TRBJ2-7; v_call: TRBV28; d_call: NA; cdr3_aa: CASRGGLFYEQYF; cdr3_nt: TGTGCCAGCAGGGGGGGACTCTTCTACGAGCAGTACTTC
clone_size: NA; j_call: TRBJ1-2; v_call: TRBV7-2; d_call: TRBD1; cdr3_aa: CATGTGYGYTF; cdr3_nt: TGTGCCACCGGGACAGGCTATGGCTACACCTTC
clone_size: NA; j_call: TRBJ2-6; v_call: TRBV7-2; d_call: NA; cdr3_aa: CASSFGLLFSGANVLTF; cdr3_nt: TGTGCCAGCAGCTTCGGGTTATTATTCTCTGGGGCCAACGTCCTGACTTTC
clone_size: many; j_call: TRBJ2-1; v_call: TRBV12-3/TRBV12-4; d_call: NA; cdr3_aa: CASSLGAGLYNEQFF; cdr3_nt: TGTGCCAGCAGTTTAGGTGCAGGGCTCTACAATGAGCAGTTCTTC
clone_size: NA; j_call: TRBJ1-2; v_call: TRBV4-1; d_call: TRBD1; cdr3_aa: CASSQELGSAGQGAGDGYTF; cdr3_nt: TGCGCCAGCAGCCAAGAATTGGGGTCTGCGGGACAGGGGGCAGGAGATGGCTACACCTTC
clone_size: NA; j_call: TRBJ2-7; v_call: TRBV7-9; d_call: NA; cdr3_aa: CASSFQGMTSYEQYF; cdr3_nt: TGTGCCAGCAGCTTCCAGGGAATGACAAGCTACGAGCAGTACTTC
clone_size: few; j_call: TRBJ1-1; v_call: TRBV6-6; d_call: TRBD1; cdr3_aa: CASSRDRARDTEAFF; cdr3_nt: TGTGCCAGCAGCAGAGACAGGGCGAGGGACACTGAAGCTTTCTTT
clone_size: few; j_call: TRBJ2-2; v_call: TRBV12-3/TRBV12-4; d_call: NA; cdr3_aa: CASSFQGAGELFF; cdr3_nt: TGTGCCAGCAGTTTCCAGGGTGCCGGGGAGCTGTTTTTT
clone_size: once; j_call: TRBJ1-2; v_call: TRBV12-3/TRBV12-4; d_call: NA; cdr3_aa: CASSQTGGANYGYTF; cdr3_nt: TGTGCCAGCAGTCAAACAGGCGGAGCTAACTATGGCTACACCTTC
clone_size: few; j_call: TRBJ2-7; v_call: TRBV20-1; d_call: NA; cdr3_aa: CSARDNRQGGYEQYF; cdr3_nt: TGCAGTGCTAGAGATAATCGGCAGGGGGGTTACGAGCAGTACTTC
clone_size: NA; j_call: TRBJ2-7; v_call: TRBV2; d_call: NA; cdr3_aa: CASSTGTVGYEQYF; cdr3_nt: TGTGCCAGCAGTACCGGGACTGTAGGCTACGAGCAGTACTTC
clone_size: once; j_call: TRBJ2-7; v_call: TRBV4-2; d_call: TRBD2; cdr3_aa: CASSQDRGLAGGSYEQYF; cdr3_nt: TGTGCCAGCAGCCAAGATCGGGGGCTAGCGGGAGGTTCCTACGAGCAGTACTTC
clone_size: few; j_call: TRBJ2-7; v_call: TRBV25-1; d_call: TRBD1; cdr3_aa: CASSATRDRRSHEQYF; cdr3_nt: TGTGCCAGCAGTGCAACCCGGGACAGGAGGTCCCACGAGCAGTACTTC
clone_size: many; j_call: TRBJ2-7; v_call: TRBV7-2; d_call: NA; cdr3_aa: CASSPTVGVYEQYF; cdr3_nt: TGTGCCAGCAGCCCGACAGTGGGGGTCTACGAGCAGTACTTC
clone_size: few; j_call: TRBJ2-5; v_call: TRBV5-1; d_call: NA; cdr3_aa: CASGRGLQETQYF; cdr3_nt: TGCGCCAGCGGAAGGGGACTCCAAGAGACCCAGTACTTC